Listed below are T cell receptor beta chains from one sample, sequenced in a study of PD-1 blockade in classical Hodgkin lymphoma. This table comes from immunoSEQ multiplex PCR, and its TCRdb copy is limited to in-frame clones, with some not included. The table includes about 53,000 clones, over 75% detected once. The sample consisted of peripheral blood mononuclear cells (PBMCs), taken at baseline. These receptors were taken from a human donor with classical Hodgkin lymphoma. The CDR3 runs from the conserved cysteine through the conserved F or W. Each record gives: CDR3 DNA, CDR3 protein, J gene, V gene, CDR3 length, clone size, D gene. D genes are given only for firm matches. Clone size is shown for a subset of rows, as once, few, many or a class of expanded clone.

DNA: TGTGCCAGCAGCTTAATGGGACAGGGAAATGAAAAACTGTTTTTT; CDR3: CASSLMGQGNEKLFF; J: TRBJ1-4; V: TRBV7-2; length: 15; size: .; D: TRBD1
DNA: TGTGCCAGCAGCCTCAAGGGGGGGTCTGGAAACACCATATATTTT; CDR3: CASSLKGGSGNTIYF; J: TRBJ1-3; V: TRBV5-4; length: 15; size: .; D: .
DNA: TGTGCCAGCAGCCTGGGACAGTTTACTGAGCCCCAGCATTTT; CDR3: CASSLGQFTEPQHF; J: TRBJ1-5; V: TRBV13; length: 14; size: .; D: TRBD1
DNA: TGTGCCAGCAGTGAAGACGAGGGGGCCGTCGAGACCCAGTACTTC; CDR3: CASSEDEGAVETQYF; J: TRBJ2-5; V: TRBV6-1; length: 15; size: .; D: TRBD1
DNA: TGCGCCAGCAGCTTCGTCGTGGGACAGGACCCCTACGAGCAGTACTTC; CDR3: CASSFVVGQDPYEQYF; J: TRBJ2-7; V: TRBV4-1; length: 16; size: .; D: TRBD1
DNA: TGCGCCAGCAGCTTTTCACAGGGTGGTGGCACTGAAGCTTTCTTT; CDR3: CASSFSQGGGTEAFF; J: TRBJ1-1; V: TRBV5-1; length: 15; size: .; D: .
DNA: TGTGCCAGCAGCAAAGGTGAACTAGCGCCAGGGGAGCAGTACTTC; CDR3: CASSKGELAPGEQYF; J: TRBJ2-7; V: TRBV21-1; length: 15; size: .; D: .
DNA: TGTGCCAGCAGTACCACAGGGGCCTCTGGGGCCAACGTCCTGACTTTC; CDR3: CASSTTGASGANVLTF; J: TRBJ2-6; V: TRBV27; length: 16; size: .; D: TRBD1
DNA: TGCGCCAGCAGCCAAGATGGAGCGGCTGCTTTCTTT; CDR3: CASSQDGAAAFF; J: TRBJ1-1; V: TRBV4-1; length: 12; size: .; D: .
DNA: TGTGCCAGCAGCCAAGATCCCCCCCGAGGGTTAGGGGAAAAACTGTTTTTT; CDR3: CASSQDPPRGLGEKLFF; J: TRBJ1-4; V: TRBV4-2; length: 17; size: .; D: .
DNA: TGTGCCATCAGAGGGGCGTACGAGCAGTACTTC; CDR3: CAIRGAYEQYF; J: TRBJ2-7; V: TRBV10-3; length: 11; size: .; D: .
DNA: TGCAGCGTTTTGGGAACGACGGGGGGCGAAAAACTGTTTTTT; CDR3: CSVLGTTGGEKLFF; J: TRBJ1-4; V: TRBV29-1; length: 14; size: .; D: .
DNA: TGTGCCAGCAGTACCGGACAGATCAACACCGGGGAGCTGTTTTTT; CDR3: CASSTGQINTGELFF; J: TRBJ2-2; V: TRBV2; length: 15; size: .; D: .
DNA: TGTGCCAGCTCTCCTTGGACAGGATCGGGGGTTTGGGATTTCTTT; CDR3: CASSPWTGSGVWDFF; J: TRBJ1-1; V: TRBV18; length: 15; size: few; D: TRBD1
DNA: TGTGCCAGCAGTGCAACCGGGACAGGTTGGGTTGAAGCTTTCTTT; CDR3: CASSATGTGWVEAFF; J: TRBJ1-1; V: TRBV27; length: 15; size: once; D: TRBD1
DNA: TGTGCCAGCAGCGAGAAGAGGGGGCGATCCTCCTACAATGAGCAGTTCTTC; CDR3: CASSEKRGRSSYNEQFF; J: TRBJ2-1; V: TRBV9; length: 17; size: .; D: TRBD1
DNA: TGTGCCAGCAGGAGATTCGGGACTAGCGGGAGTAATGAGCAGTTCTTC; CDR3: CASRRFGTSGSNEQFF; J: TRBJ2-1; V: TRBV5-4; length: 16; size: .; D: TRBD2
DNA: TGTGCCAGCACCCGATTGGCCGTCTCCTACAATGAGCAGTTCTTC; CDR3: CASTRLAVSYNEQFF; J: TRBJ2-1; V: TRBV9; length: 15; size: .; D: .
DNA: TGTGCCAGCAGCTTAGAGCCCTCATCCTACGAGCAGTACTTC; CDR3: CASSLEPSSYEQYF; J: TRBJ2-7; V: TRBV11-2; length: 14; size: few; D: .
DNA: TGTGCCAGCAGCCAAGCGGTCCTAGCGGGAGACCTTGAGCAGTTCTTC; CDR3: CASSQAVLAGDLEQFF; J: TRBJ2-1; V: TRBV4-2; length: 16; size: few; D: TRBD2
DNA: TGTGCCAGTAGCCCGCTACCCCGCAATGAGCAGTTCTTC; CDR3: CASSPLPRNEQFF; J: TRBJ2-1; V: TRBV19; length: 13; size: .; D: .
DNA: TGTGCCAGTGGATTCACCGGGGAGCTGTTTTTT; CDR3: CASGFTGELFF; J: TRBJ2-2; V: TRBV19; length: 11; size: .; D: .
DNA: TGTGCCAGCAGCGTGGCCCAAGGGGAGGGCCCTTACAATGAGCAGTTCTTC; CDR3: CASSVAQGEGPYNEQFF; J: TRBJ2-1; V: TRBV7-2; length: 17; size: .; D: TRBD2